Listed below are T cell receptor beta chains from one sample, sequenced in a study of OX40 agonist ivuxolimab in advanced cancers. TCRdb's copy holds only in-frame clones and misses some; the assay was immunoSEQ multiplex PCR. Seen here are tens of thousands of clones, under 90% observed once, and the top ten hold 4.5% to 5.5%. This specimen was CD4+ or CD8+ T cells sorted from blood, taken in a trial of the OX40 agonist ivuxolimab. The receptors were gathered from an adult with an advanced solid tumor such as melanoma, head and neck, liver or kidney cancer. The CDR3 runs from the conserved cysteine through the conserved F or W. A D gene is named only where the DNA matches it firmly. Not every row has a clone size; where given, it reads once, few, many or a size class.

J	D	size	V	length	CDR3	DNA
TRBJ1-2	-	once	TRBV4-2	17	CASSQDTGTPRHYGYTF	TGTGCCAGCAGCCAAGATACCGGGACACCGAGACACTATGGCTACACCTTC
TRBJ1-2	TRBD1	-	TRBV6-5	13	CASRQGGNYGYTF	TGTGCCAGCAGACAGGGGGGTAACTATGGCTACACCTTC
TRBJ2-4	-	-	TRBV4-1	18	CASSQDQRPEVNKNIQYF	TGCGCCAGCAGCCAAGACCAGAGGCCGGAGGTAAACAAAAACATTCAGTACTTC
TRBJ2-5	-	-	TRBV11-2	14	CASSSSSQIETQYF	TGTGCCAGCAGCTCGAGTAGCCAAATAGAGACCCAGTACTTC
TRBJ1-4	TRBD1	-	TRBV5-1	16	CASSFSGGQGGEKLFF	TGCGCCAGCAGCTTTAGCGGAGGACAGGGGGGTGAAAAACTGTTTTTT
TRBJ2-2	-	-	TRBV5-4	15	CASSPVRGNTGELFF	TGTGCCAGCAGCCCAGTCAGGGGAAACACCGGGGAGCTGTTTTTT
TRBJ1-4	-	-	TRBV28	13	CASGRDTLEKLFF	TGTGCCAGCGGACGGGACACCTTAGAAAAACTGTTTTTT
TRBJ1-1	-	once	TRBV6-4	14	CASLIGRVDTEAFF	TGTGCCAGTCTCATAGGAAGGGTGGACACTGAAGCTTTCTTT
TRBJ2-1	TRBD2	-	TRBV4-1	16	CASSQEMQREVNEQFF	TGCGCCAGCAGCCAAGAGATGCAGCGGGAGGTCAATGAGCAGTTCTTC
TRBJ2-7	-	-	TRBV7-9	11	CASSLQGQQYF	TGTGCCAGCAGCCTACAGGGCCAGCAGTACTTC
TRBJ2-7	-	-	TRBV7-9	13	CASSLSVQDEQYF	TGTGCCAGCAGCTTAAGCGTCCAGGACGAGCAGTACTTC
TRBJ2-7	TRBD2	-	TRBV5-4	15	CASSSKAGGSYEQYF	TGTGCCAGCAGCTCCAAAGCGGGGGGCTCCTACGAGCAGTACTTC
TRBJ2-7	-	-	TRBV18	12	CASSPSSYEQYF	TGTGCCAGCTCCCCGAGCTCCTACGAGCAGTACTTC
TRBJ1-3	-	-	TRBV19	15	CASSIDLYSGNTIYF	TGTGCCAGTAGTATAGATCTCTACTCTGGAAACACCATATATTTT
TRBJ2-1	-	-	TRBV5-1	15	CASSLGAGGYNEQFF	TGCGCCAGCAGCTTGGGGGCAGGGGGGTACAATGAGCAGTTCTTC
TRBJ2-1	TRBD2	-	TRBV5-1	15	CASTSGTSGNGEQFF	TGCGCCAGCACGTCCGGGACTAGCGGGAATGGTGAGCAGTTCTTC
TRBJ2-7	-	-	TRBV30	10	CAWSRGEQYF	TGTGCCTGGTCTCGAGGTGAGCAGTACTTC
TRBJ2-7	TRBD1	-	TRBV29-1	14	CSVRSGTGVYEQYF	TGCAGCGTCCGATCCGGGACAGGGGTTTACGAGCAGTACTTC
TRBJ2-6	TRBD1	few	TRBV7-3	18	CASSLGTGGLSGANVLTF	TGTGCCAGCAGCTTAGGAACAGGGGGGCTCTCTGGGGCCAACGTCCTGACTTTC
TRBJ1-5	-	-	TRBV18	15	CASSPGGGAGQPQHF	TGTGCCAGCTCACCCGGCGGGGGGGCAGGACAGCCCCAGCATTTT
TRBJ1-2	-	few	TRBV10-1	13	CASSESPDYGYTF	TGCGCCAGCAGTGAGTCCCCCGACTATGGCTACACCTTC
TRBJ2-7	-	-	TRBV7-2	14	CASSLGTLNYEQYF	TGTGCCAGCAGCTTAGGAACCCTTAACTACGAGCAGTACTTC
TRBJ2-2	-	-	TRBV27	13	CASRPLAPGELFF	TGTGCCAGCAGACCACTAGCACCCGGGGAGCTGTTTTTT
TRBJ1-2	-	-	TRBV9	16	CASSQSTGMGYGGYTF	TGTGCCAGCAGCCAGTCAACAGGGATGGGGTACGGAGGCTACACCTTC
TRBJ1-3	-	-	TRBV6-1	12	CAGRSSGNTIYF	TGTGCCGGCAGATCCTCTGGAAACACCATATATTTT
TRBJ2-3	TRBD2	-	TRBV7-9	17	CASSFERLAASTDTQYF	TGTGCCAGCAGCTTCGAAAGACTAGCGGCAAGCACAGATACGCAGTATTTT
TRBJ2-3	TRBD2	once	TRBV2	15	CASSLGSGSTDTQYF	TGTGCCAGCAGTCTCGGTAGCGGGAGCACAGATACGCAGTATTTT
TRBJ2-2	TRBD2	-	TRBV27	16	CASSTAGLANTGELFF	TGTGCCAGCAGTACGGCGGGACTAGCGAATACCGGGGAGCTGTTTTTT
TRBJ2-2	-	-	TRBV18	19	CASSPIATAPRGKTGELFF	TGTGCCAGCTCACCAATAGCGACCGCGCCCAGGGGAAAGACCGGGGAGCTGTTTTTT
TRBJ2-1	-	-	TRBV15	14	CATSGRTGPNEQFF	TGTGCCACCAGCGGGAGAACGGGCCCCAATGAGCAGTTCTTC
TRBJ1-5	TRBD1	-	TRBV10-2	14	CASSETGPHQPQHF	TGCGCCAGCAGCGAGACAGGGCCCCATCAGCCCCAGCATTTT
TRBJ2-7	TRBD1	-	TRBV5-1	14	CASSPGQGTGEQYF	TGCGCCAGCAGCCCGGGACAGGGAACGGGCGAGCAGTACTTC
TRBJ2-1	-	-	TRBV12-1	12	CASSQTAFEQFF	TGTGCCAGCAGCCAAACAGCGTTTGAGCAGTTCTTC
TRBJ1-4	TRBD1	-	TRBV28	16	CASRGQGGWTNEKLFF	TGTGCCAGCAGAGGACAGGGTGGGTGGACTAATGAAAAACTGTTTTTT
TRBJ2-7	TRBD2	-	TRBV9	15	CASSAGGEVRNEQYF	TGTGCCAGCAGCGCGGGGGGGGAGGTGAGGAACGAGCAGTACTTC
TRBJ2-2	TRBD1	-	TRBV18	16	CASSPGTGGWTGELFF	TGTGCCAGCTCACCCGGAACAGGGGGCTGGACCGGGGAGCTGTTTTTT
TRBJ2-5	TRBD2	-	TRBV30	15	CAWSLVREGLETQYF	TGTGCCTGGAGTCTGGTCCGGGAGGGGTTAGAGACCCAGTACTTC
TRBJ2-7	-	-	TRBV7-2	15	CASSPAGQGTYEQYF	TGTGCCAGCAGCCCAGCGGGCCAGGGGACCTACGAGCAGTACTTC
TRBJ1-2	TRBD1	-	TRBV2	14	CASSLGQGWYGYTF	TGTGCCAGCAGCCTAGGACAGGGGTGGTATGGCTACACCTTC
TRBJ2-3	-	-	TRBV7-8	14	CASSFGGDTDTQYF	TGTGCCAGCAGCTTCGGCGGGGACACAGATACGCAGTATTTT
TRBJ2-1	-	-	TRBV20-1	11	CSAPLRGEQFF	TGCAGTGCTCCCTTGAGGGGAGAGCAGTTCTTC
TRBJ2-7	TRBD2	-	TRBV27	15	CASSPRLAGPYEQYF	TGTGCCAGCAGCCCTCGACTAGCGGGGCCCTACGAGCAGTACTTC
TRBJ2-7	-	-	TRBV11-3	12	CASGTAAYEQYF	TGTGCCTCCGGGACCGCGGCCTACGAGCAGTACTTC
TRBJ1-2	TRBD1	-	TRBV4-1	15	CASSQGNRGRVGYTF	TGCGCCAGCAGCCAAGGCAACAGGGGGCGGGTTGGCTACACCTTC
TRBJ2-5	-	-	TRBV29-1	12	CSVDGHQETQYF	TGCAGCGTTGATGGGCACCAAGAGACCCAGTACTTC
TRBJ1-5	-	medium-sized	TRBV6-5	15	CASSYSNRANQPQHF	TGTGCCAGCAGTTACTCGAACAGGGCAAATCAGCCCCAGCATTTT
TRBJ1-4	-	-	TRBV25-1	13	CASSETVNEKLFF	TGTGCCAGCAGTGAGACAGTCAATGAAAAACTGTTTTTT
TRBJ2-1	TRBD2	once	TRBV2	16	CASSEQLAGGLNEQFF	TGTGCCAGCAGTGAGCAACTAGCGGGGGGGTTGAATGAGCAGTTCTTC
TRBJ1-3	TRBD1	few	TRBV18	15	CASSRDRGSGNTIYF	TGTGCCAGCTCACGGGACAGGGGATCTGGAAACACCATATATTTT
TRBJ2-2	-	-	TRBV29-1	15	CSVEPEGSNTGELFF	TGCAGCGTTGAACCTGAGGGGTCCAACACCGGGGAGCTGTTTTTT